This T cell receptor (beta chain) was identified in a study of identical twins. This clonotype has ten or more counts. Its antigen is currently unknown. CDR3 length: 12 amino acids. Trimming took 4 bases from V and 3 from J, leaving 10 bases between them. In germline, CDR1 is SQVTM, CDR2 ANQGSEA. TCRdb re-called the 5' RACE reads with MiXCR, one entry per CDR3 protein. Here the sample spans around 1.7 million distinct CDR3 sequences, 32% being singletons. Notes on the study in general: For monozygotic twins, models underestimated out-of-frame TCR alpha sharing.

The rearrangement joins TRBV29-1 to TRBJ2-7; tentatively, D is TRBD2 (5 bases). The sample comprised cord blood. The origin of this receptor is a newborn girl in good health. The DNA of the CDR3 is TGCAGCGTTGGTAGCGACTACTACGAGCAGTACTTC. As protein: CSVGSDYYEQYF.